This TCR beta chain comes out of a study of PD-1 blockade in classical Hodgkin lymphoma. Study-level findings and limits: Whoever responded completely had baseline diversity much like that seen in newly diagnosed patients. Nivolumab starters within 1 year of ASCT were excluded. CD4+ but not CD8+ TCR diversity rose significantly by C4D1.

Time point denoted: cycle 4 day 1 (C4D1), after six to seven weeks of nivolumab. Patients all relapsed after autologous stem cell transplantation, and there was variation in brentuximab vedotin exposure. As for this clone: Its target is not known.

Looked up from germline, CDR1 is MGHRA and CDR2 is YSYEKL. V was trimmed by 1 base and J by 5 bases, leaving 14 bases between them. The CDR3 length is 16 residues. Clones were read by immunoSEQ multiplex PCR, and TCRdb kept only the in-frame ones, dropping some. The sample carries tens of thousands of clones, about 80% recorded once. The TCR originated in a human donor with classical Hodgkin lymphoma. J is TRBJ1-4 and V is TRBV4-1; a weak D match, TRBD1 (6 bases). Sequenced here: peripheral blood mononuclear cells (PBMCs), sampled before the fourth cycle of nivolumab. CDR3 sequence reads: CASSQVTGTQNEKLFF. DNA for the CDR3: TGCGCCAGCAGCCAAGTAACCGGGACACAGAATGAAAAACTGTTTTTT.